This TCR beta chain emerged from a study of blood T cell repertoires in COVID-19. This clone came up once. In the source study's methods: It was from reference gene primer amplification that nucleated cell counts were estimated. TCRdb's table, derived via immunoSEQ multiplex PCR, lists solely in-frame clones and lacks some. That table gives V, J and clone size, and the DNA gave D and trimming. The profile shows 250,000 to 300,000 clones, about nine tenths of them singletons. The J segment lost 6 bases and the V segment lost 3 bases, leaving 5 bases of the junction unmatched. CDR1 and CDR2 from the germline V gene are SGHRS and YFSETQ. The CDR3 totals 14 residues.

V usage is TRBV5-1 and J usage is TRBJ2-7; 11 nucleotides match TRBD1. The sequence came from a woman aged 50 to 65 who had been exposed to COVID-19. Sequenced input: PBMCs or T cells enriched from blood (not recorded which). The CDR3: CASSSSGTGGEQYF. CDR3 sequence (DNA): TGCGCCAGCAGCTCATCGGGGACAGGGGGCGAGCAGTACTTC. Complete variable domain (other parts from reference TRBV5-1 and TRBJ2-7): KAGVTQTPRYLIKTRGQQVTLSCSPISGHRSVSWYQQTPGQGLQFLFEYFSETQRNKGNFPGRFSGRQFSNSRSEMNVSTLELGDSALYLCASSSSGTGGEQYFGPGTRLTVT.